The next 28 T cell receptor beta chains were all read from a single sample in a study of OX40 agonist ivuxolimab in advanced cancers. The data were produced by immunoSEQ multiplex PCR, yet TCRdb's version contains in-frame clones alone and is incomplete. The sample has 55,000 to 65,000 clones, less than 95% seen once; the top ten hold about 0.44%. The input for sequencing was CD4+ or CD8+ T cells sorted from blood, taken in a trial of the OX40 agonist ivuxolimab. The receptors were gathered from an adult with an advanced solid tumor such as melanoma, head and neck, liver or kidney cancer.

The chain combines TRBV6-5 with TRBJ1-1; weak D call: TRBD1 (6 bases). In germline, CDR1 is MNHEY, CDR2 SVGAGI. V was clipped by 6 bases and J by 4 bases, with 18 bases between them. The CDR3 length is 15 residues. Here the CDR3 reads CASSPIIGGATEAFF. The CDR3 DNA is TGTGCCAGCAGCCCCATAATCGGGGGGGCCACTGAAGCTTTCTTT.

This clone appeared once. V and J are TRBV5-4 and TRBJ2-1; 8 bases align to TRBD1. Germline V gene sequence: CDR1 SGHNT, CDR2 YYREEE (reference sequence). Trimming cost V 4 bases and J 4 bases; bases outside gene matches: 4. The length of the CDR3 is 14 residues. Written as DNA, the CDR3 is TGTGCCAGCAGCCCGGGACAGGAATACAATGAGCAGTTCTTC. It codes for CASSPGQEYNEQFF.

This rearrangement joins TRBV2 to TRBJ2-6; D assignment may be TRBD1 or TRBD2 (5 bases each). CDR1 and CDR2 from the germline V gene are SNHLY and FYNNEI. The V end lost 3 bases, the J end lost 4 bases, and 10 bases lay between the germline ends. This CDR3 is built from 15 residues. CDR3 sequence (DNA): TGTGCCAGCAGTGAGCTGGGGACCGGGGCCAACGTCCTGACTTTC. This codes for CASSELGTGANVLTF. Using reference TRBV2 and TRBJ2-6 for the parts outside the CDR3, the full variable domain is EPEVTQTPSHQVTQMGQEVILRCVPISNHLYFYWYRQILGQKVEFLVSFYNNEISEKSEIFDDQFSVERPDGSNFTLKIRSTKLEDSAMYFCASSELGTGANVLTFGAGSRLTVL.

The rearrangement links TRBV5-1 to TRBJ2-7, with 9 bases that match TRBD2. Germline assignment: CDR1 SGHRS and CDR2 YFSETQ. The CDR3 covers 15 residues. Trimming cost V 2 bases and J 4 bases; bases outside gene matches: 7. CDR3 nucleotides: TGCGCCAGCAGCTTCGACGGGACTAGCAGGTACGAGCAGTACTTC. Translated: CASSFDGTSRYEQYF. Filled out from reference TRBV5-1 and TRBJ2-7, the complete variable domain reads KAGVTQTPRYLIKTRGQQVTLSCSPISGHRSVSWYQQTPGQGLQFLFEYFSETQRNKGNFPGRFSGRQFSNSRSEMNVSTLELGDSALYLCASSFDGTSRYEQYFGPGTRLTVT.

The CDR3 reads CASSLAASGYNEQFF. DNA for the CDR3: TGCGCCAGCAGCTTGGCGGCTAGCGGCTACAATGAGCAGTTCTTC. The rearrangement uses TRBV5-1 and TRBJ2-1; 7 bases are shared with TRBD2. Per germline, CDR1 SGHRS and CDR2 YFSETQ. Losses at the gene ends were 0 bases for V and 3 bases for J; bases not matched to a gene: 3. CDR3 length equals 15 residues.

V usage is TRBV27 and J usage is TRBJ1-2; D may be TRBD1 (5 bases). This CDR3 is built from 15 residues. Germline V gene lookup returns CDR1 MNHEY and CDR2 SMNVEV (reference sequence). Trimming shortened V by 5 bases and J by 2 bases, and 15 bases separated the two germline ends. CDR3: CASSPTDSSNYGYTF. CDR3 nucleotides: TGTGCCAGCAGTCCCACTGACAGCTCGAACTATGGCTACACCTTC.

The chain recombines TRBV6-8 with TRBJ2-7; weak D call: TRBD1 (5 bases). This CDR3 contains 18 residues. The germline V gene has CDR1 MNHGY and CDR2 SAAAGT. Between the trimmed V and J ends, which lost 2 bases and 0 bases, there was a span of 20 bases. The CDR3 loop reads CASSYPPPDSFSSYEQYF. The CDR3 coding sequence is TGTGCCAGCAGTTACCCGCCCCCAGACAGTTTTAGCTCCTACGAGCAGTACTTC.

V and J are TRBV6-5 and TRBJ2-2; 7 positions match TRBD1. The trim removed 6 bases at V and 4 bases at J, leaving 8 bases unmatched. The CDR3 has 15 residues. Germline CDR1 and CDR2: MNHEY and SVGAGI. The CDR3 DNA reads TGTGCCAGCAGCCTAGGGGGCAGACGCACCGGGGAGCTGTTTTTT. It is translated as CASSLGGRRTGELFF.

This chain links TRBV5-4 with TRBJ1-6; D not certain. The CDR3 is made up of 14 amino acids. CDR1 and CDR2 (germline): SGHNT, YYREEE (reference sequence). V lost 1 base and J 7 bases, leaving 9 bases between the germline ends. CDR3 amino acids: CASSLSGPNSPLHF. The CDR3 bases are TGTGCCAGCAGCTTGTCCGGGCCCAATTCACCCCTCCACTTT.

The V gene is TRBV30, the J gene TRBJ1-6; no clear D gene. Germline V gene data show CDR1 as GTSNPN and CDR2 as SVGIG (reference sequence). The V end lost 0 bases, the J end lost 9 bases, and 12 bases lay between the germline ends. The CDR3 has 14 residues. The CDR3 is CAWSVAGLSSPLHF. CDR3 bases: TGTGCCTGGAGTGTAGCGGGTTTAAGTTCACCCCTCCACTTT.

The chain is built from TRBV6-1 and TRBJ2-5; tentative D call: TRBD1 (5 bases). This CDR3 region has 15 residues. Trimming took off 5 bases at V and 4 bases at J, with 17 bases between the two ends. CDR1 and CDR2 from the germline V gene are MNHNS and SASEGT. CDR3 region: CASSTQGSPAETQYF. The CDR3 DNA reads as TGTGCCAGCAGTACTCAGGGTTCACCTGCAGAGACCCAGTACTTC.

CDR3 coding DNA: TGTGCCAGTACCCCACAAAGAAGCTCTGGAAACACCATATATTTT. It yields the protein CASTPQRSSGNTIYF. The genes are TRBV19 and TRBJ1-3; D gene unclear. Trimming pared 7 bases from V and 0 bases from J, leaving 13 bases between. From germline, CDR1 is LNHDA and CDR2 SQIVND (reference sequence). The CDR3 length is 15 residues.

The chain uses TRBV5-1 and TRBJ2-7, with 7 bases identical to TRBD2. Per germline, CDR1 SGHRS and CDR2 YFSETQ. CDR3 size: 20 residues. V lost 1 base to trimming and J lost 2 bases; unmatched junction nucleotides: 21. The DNA for the CDR3 is TGCGCCAGCAGCTTGTTCTACGTCCCTAGCGGAAGCCCCTCCGCCTACGAGCAGTACTTC. Its translation: CASSLFYVPSGSPSAYEQYF.

In its sample, this clone was seen once. V and J are TRBV7-9 and TRBJ1-1; 8 bases align to TRBD1. Unmatched junction bases numbered 4, after V lost 6 bases and J lost 4 bases. Looked up from germline, CDR1 is SEHNR and CDR2 is FQNEAQ (reference sequence). CDR3 length: 13 residues. The CDR3 DNA sequence: TGTGCCAGCAGGCGTACAGGGGGCACTGAAGCTTTCTTT. Translating gives CASRRTGGTEAFF.

The CDR3 nucleotides are TGTGCCAGCAGCTTAGGAAACAGGGACATGAACACTGAAGCTTTCTTT. Protein sequence: CASSLGNRDMNTEAFF. This chain uses TRBV7-8 with TRBJ1-1; tentatively, D is TRBD1 (6 bases). This CDR3 has 16 residues. Germline CDR1 is SGHVS and CDR2 is FQNEAQ. V shed 1 base and J shed 0 bases, with 12 bases lying between them.

This clone was seen only once. The DNA for the CDR3 is TGTGCCAGCAGCTACACCGGGACAGGACGAAATTTGACCTCCTACGAGCAGTACTTC. The encoded protein is CASSYTGTGRNLTSYEQYF. The gene calls are TRBV7-6 and TRBJ2-7; 8 bases are shared with TRBD1. In germline, CDR1 is SGHVS, CDR2 FNYEAQ. The CDR3 spans 19 residues. V shed 4 bases, J shed 0 bases, and the junction held 17 bases outside the gene matches. The full variable domain, its missing parts supplied by reference TRBV7-6 and TRBJ2-7, is GAGVSQSPRYKVTKRGQDVALRCDPISGHVSLYWYRQALGQGPEFLTYFNYEAQQDKSGLPNDRFSAERPEGSISTLTIQRTEQRDSAMYRCASSYTGTGRNLTSYEQYFGPGTRLTVT.

The rearrangement joins TRBV19 to TRBJ2-7; D perhaps matches TRBD1 (6 bases). V was shortened by 3 bases and J by 1 base, with 13 bases between the two germline ends. Germline-derived CDR1 and CDR2 are LNHDA and SQIVND (reference sequence). This CDR3 is built from 15 residues. CDR3 DNA: TGTGCCAGTAGTATGGGGCTAGGGGGATCCTACGAGCAGTACTTC. Its protein product is CASSMGLGGSYEQYF.

V and J are TRBV6-5 and TRBJ2-6, with TRBD1 identical over 7 bases. Per the germline V gene, CDR1 is MNHEY and CDR2 is SVGAGI. The CDR3 extends over 15 amino acids. The V and J ends lost 6 bases and 2 bases, in that order; junction bases with no gene match: 4. CDR3 DNA: TGTGCCAGCAGGAAACAGGGGACTGGGGCCAACGTCCTGACTTTC. Amino acid sequence: CASRKQGTGANVLTF.

The genes are TRBV28 and TRBJ1-1; D uncertain. Germline V gives CDR1 MDHEN, CDR2 SYDVKM. This CDR3 spans 16 amino acids. V was shortened by 1 base and J by 5 bases, with 17 bases between the two germline ends. The CDR3, as DNA: TGTGCCAGCAGTTTATCGCTGGGTCCGGGGTTTACTGAAGCTTTCTTT. Amino acid sequence: CASSLSLGPGFTEAFF. Looking up the rest from reference TRBV28 and TRBJ1-1 gives the full variable domain: DVKVTQSSRYLVKRTGEKVFLECVQDMDHENMFWYRQDPGLGLRLIYFSYDVKMKEKGDIPEGYSVSREKKERFSLILESASTNQTSMYLCASSLSLGPGFTEAFFGQGTRLTVV.

This chain uses TRBV7-2 with TRBJ2-7, with D uncertain. This CDR3 is 13 amino acids long. With 2 bases removed from V and 3 bases from J, the gap between germline ends came to 8 bases. Germline loops: CDR1 SGHTA, CDR2 FQGNSA. CDR3 in DNA: TGTGCCAGCAGCTTAAGGCAAGTCTACGAGCAGTACTTC. Encoded protein: CASSLRQVYEQYF. Combining the CDR3 with reference TRBV7-2 and TRBJ2-7 gives the whole variable domain GAGVSQSPSNKVTEKGKDVELRCDPISGHTALYWYRQSLGQGLEFLIYFQGNSAPDKSGLPSDRFSAERTGGSVSTLTIQRTQQEDSAVYLCASSLRQVYEQYFGPGTRLTVT.

This chain joins TRBV27 and TRBJ2-7, with 10 bases aligning to TRBD1. Germline CDR1 MNHEY, CDR2 SMNVEV (reference sequence). The CDR3 has 15 residues. The V gene end was trimmed by 6 bases and the J gene end by 5 bases; junction bases not matched to a gene: 10. The CDR3 bases are TGTGCCAGCAGATCAGGCGGGACAGGGGCCCACGAGCAGTACTTC. It encodes CASRSGGTGAHEQYF.

The table lists this clone with a count of one. This rearrangement joins TRBV6-5 to TRBJ2-4, with D unresolved. The V end was cut by 6 bases, the J end by 9 bases, with 9 bases between. Germline-derived CDR1 and CDR2 are MNHEY and SVGAGI. This CDR3 is built from 11 residues. CDR3 DNA: TGTGCCAGCAGCGATCCCCCCATTCAGTACTTC. It specifies CASSDPPIQYF.

This clone was detected only once. V usage is TRBV12-5 and J usage is TRBJ2-1, with D tentatively TRBD2 (6 bases). Germline CDR1 reads LGHNT; CDR2 reads FRNRAP. Trimming cost V 1 base and J 10 bases, with 8 bases left between them. This CDR3 region has 12 residues. CDR3 sequence: CASGLGDLEQFF. Written as DNA, the CDR3 is TGTGCTAGTGGTTTGGGGGACTTGGAGCAGTTCTTC.

For this clone: The same CDR3 also results from other DNA sequences found in this sample. The chain uses TRBV2 and TRBJ2-7, with D unclear. CDR1 and CDR2 from the germline V gene are SNHLY and FYNNEI. Trimming took off 4 bases at V and 2 bases at J, with 3 bases between the two ends. This CDR3 region has 11 residues. CDR3 protein: CASSGAYEQYF. CDR3 DNA sequence: TGTGCCAGCAGTGGGGCCTACGAGCAGTACTTC.

CDR3 in DNA: TGTGCCAGTCGGGGGGCTAGCGGGTACAATGAGCAGTTCTTC. Its protein product is CASRGASGYNEQFF. V is TRBV6-5 and J is TRBJ2-1; 8 bases map to TRBD2. The germline CDR1 and CDR2 sequences are MNHEY and SVGAGI. CDR3 length equals 14 residues. The V gene end was trimmed by 9 bases and the J gene end by 4 bases; junction bases not matched to a gene: 8.

The gene calls are TRBV2 and TRBJ2-7, with TRBD2 matching 7 bases. Germline lookup yields CDR1 SNHLY and CDR2 FYNNEI. Trimming at V came to 8 bases and at J to 3 bases, leaving 10 bases not matched to a gene. The CDR3 extends over 14 amino acids. This CDR3 is CASQTEAGDYEQYF. As DNA, the CDR3 is TGTGCCAGCCAGACCGAGGCGGGGGACTACGAGCAGTACTTC.

V and J are TRBV10-1 and TRBJ2-7; 8 bases fit TRBD2. The CDR3 is 15 residues long. Trimming cost V 2 bases and J 5 bases; bases outside gene matches: 8. Germline V lookup: CDR1 WNHNN, CDR2 SYGVQD (reference sequence). This CDR3 is CASSEGAGVWDEQYF. CDR3 in DNA: TGCGCCAGCAGTGAGGGAGCGGGAGTTTGGGACGAGCAGTACTTC.

The chain has TRBV6-4 and TRBJ2-1, with D possibly TRBD1 on 6 matching bases. CDR1 is MRHNA and CDR2 is SNTAGT in the germline V gene. Trimming removed 8 bases at V and 7 bases at J, with 12 bases between. The CDR3 extends over 12 amino acids. The chain's CDR3 is CASAQTGNEQFF. CDR3 nucleotide sequence: TGTGCCAGCGCCCAGACAGGAAATGAGCAGTTCTTC.